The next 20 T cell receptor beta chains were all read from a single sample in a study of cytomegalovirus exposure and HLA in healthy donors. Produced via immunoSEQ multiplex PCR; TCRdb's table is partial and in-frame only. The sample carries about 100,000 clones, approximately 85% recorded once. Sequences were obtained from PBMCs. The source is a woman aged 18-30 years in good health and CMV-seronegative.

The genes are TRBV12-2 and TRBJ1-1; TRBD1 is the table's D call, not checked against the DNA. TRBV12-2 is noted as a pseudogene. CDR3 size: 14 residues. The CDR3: CASRYPSDRAEAFF. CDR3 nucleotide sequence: TGTGCAAGTCGCTACCCTTCGGACAGGGCTGAAGCTTTCTTT.

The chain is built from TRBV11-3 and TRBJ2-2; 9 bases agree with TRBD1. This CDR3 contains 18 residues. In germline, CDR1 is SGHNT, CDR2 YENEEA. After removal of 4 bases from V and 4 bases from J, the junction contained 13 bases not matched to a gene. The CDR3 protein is CASSSKRTGEAGTGELFF. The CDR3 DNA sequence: TGTGCCAGCAGCTCTAAAAGGACAGGGGAGGCGGGCACCGGGGAGCTGTTTTTT.

CDR3 nucleotides: TGCGCCAGCAGCCAAGATCGCACCGGCAGGCCCTATGGCTACACCTTC. This codes for CASSQDRTGRPYGYTF. The V and J genes are TRBV4-1 and TRBJ1-2; D gene unclear. Germline V lookup: CDR1 MGHRA, CDR2 YSYEKL. With 0 bases removed from V and 4 bases from J, the gap between germline ends came to 15 bases. The CDR3 sequence is 16 residues long.

CDR3 loop: CASSPTGASASSGANVLTF. The CDR3 region has the DNA TGTGCCAGTAGTCCTACAGGGGCATCCGCTAGCTCTGGGGCCAACGTCCTGACTTTC. This chain links TRBV19 with TRBJ2-6; 7 bases align to TRBD1. There are 19 residues in the CDR3. With V trimmed by 5 bases and J by 0 bases, 13 bases remained unmatched. Germline V CDR1 and CDR2: LNHDA, SQIVND (reference sequence).

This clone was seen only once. CDR3 DNA sequence: TGCGCCAGCAGCTGGAAGGGACAGGGGATTGAAGCTTTCTTT. It specifies CASSWKGQGIEAFF. The chain couples TRBV5-1 to TRBJ1-1; 10 bases map to TRBD1. Trimming removed 3 bases from V and 7 bases from J; junction bases left unmatched: 6. The CDR3 length is 14 residues. Germline V CDR1 and CDR2: SGHRS, YFSETQ. The variable domain in full, with the rest retrieved from reference TRBV5-1 and TRBJ1-1, is KAGVTQTPRYLIKTRGQQVTLSCSPISGHRSVSWYQQTPGQGLQFLFEYFSETQRNKGNFPGRFSGRQFSNSRSEMNVSTLELGDSALYLCASSWKGQGIEAFFGQGTRLTVV.

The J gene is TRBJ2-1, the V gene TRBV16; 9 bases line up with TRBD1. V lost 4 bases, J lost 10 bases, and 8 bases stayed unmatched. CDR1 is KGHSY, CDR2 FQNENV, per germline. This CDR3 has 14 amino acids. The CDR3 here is CASSPRDRVNEQFF. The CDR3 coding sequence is TGTGCCAGCAGCCCCCGGGACAGGGTGAACGAGCAGTTCTTC.

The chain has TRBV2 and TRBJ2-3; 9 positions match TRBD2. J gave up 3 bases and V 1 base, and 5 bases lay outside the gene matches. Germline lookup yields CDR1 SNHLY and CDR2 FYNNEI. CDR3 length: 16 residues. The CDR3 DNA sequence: TGTGCCAGCAGTGAAGTTTGGCGGGGGGGAACAGATACGCAGTATTTT. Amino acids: CASSEVWRGGTDTQYF.

The CDR3 here is CASSPRGWDRSTTNTEAFF. The CDR3 nucleotides read TGTGCCAGCAGCCCGAGGGGGTGGGACAGGAGTACCACGAACACTGAAGCTTTCTTT. The V and J genes are TRBV7-9 and TRBJ1-1, with 8 bases identical to TRBD1. In germline, CDR1 is SEHNR, CDR2 FQNEAQ (reference sequence). This CDR3 is 19 amino acids long. V lost 5 bases and J lost 1; bases outside the gene matches: 18.

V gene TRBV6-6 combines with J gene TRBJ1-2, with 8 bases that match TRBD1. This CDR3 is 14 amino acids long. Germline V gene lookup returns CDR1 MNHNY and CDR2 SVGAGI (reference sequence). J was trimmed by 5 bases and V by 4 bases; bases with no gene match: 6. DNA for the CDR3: TGTGCCAGCAGTTCGGGACAGGCGGCGTATGGCTACACCTTC. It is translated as CASSSGQAAYGYTF.

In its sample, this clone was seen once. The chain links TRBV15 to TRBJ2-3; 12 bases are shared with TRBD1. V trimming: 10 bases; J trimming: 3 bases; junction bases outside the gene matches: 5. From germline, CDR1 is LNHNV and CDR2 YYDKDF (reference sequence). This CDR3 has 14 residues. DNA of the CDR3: TGTGCCATACGGGACAGGGGGCGAACAGATACGCAGTATTTT. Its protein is CAIRDRGRTDTQYF.

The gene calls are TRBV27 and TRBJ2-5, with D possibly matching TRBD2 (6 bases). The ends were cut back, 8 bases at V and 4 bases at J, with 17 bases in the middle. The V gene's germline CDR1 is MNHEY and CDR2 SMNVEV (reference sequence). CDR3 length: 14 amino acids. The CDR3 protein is CASGGVGWGETQYF. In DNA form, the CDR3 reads TGTGCCAGCGGCGGGGTGGGCTGGGGAGAGACCCAGTACTTC.

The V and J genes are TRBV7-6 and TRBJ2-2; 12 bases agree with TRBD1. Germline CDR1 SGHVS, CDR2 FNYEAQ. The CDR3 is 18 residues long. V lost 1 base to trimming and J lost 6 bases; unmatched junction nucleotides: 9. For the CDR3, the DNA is TGTGCCAGCAGCTTAGTAGAACCGGGACAGGGGGCGGCCGGGGAGCTGTTTTTT. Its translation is CASSLVEPGQGAAGELFF.

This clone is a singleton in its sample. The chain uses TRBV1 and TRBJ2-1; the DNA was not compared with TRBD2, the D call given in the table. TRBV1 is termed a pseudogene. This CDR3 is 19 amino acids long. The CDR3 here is CTSSPQLIRGGEGLNEQFF. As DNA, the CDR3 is TGCACCAGCAGCCCCCAGCTAATTCGGGGGGGCGAAGGCTTGAATGAGCAGTTCTTC.

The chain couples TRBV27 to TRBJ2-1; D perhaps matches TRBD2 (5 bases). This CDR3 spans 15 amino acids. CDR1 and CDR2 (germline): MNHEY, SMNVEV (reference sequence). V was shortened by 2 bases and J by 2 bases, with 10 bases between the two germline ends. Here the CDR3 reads CASSLTGIPYNEQFF. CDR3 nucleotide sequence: TGTGCCAGCAGTTTAACGGGGATCCCCTACAATGAGCAGTTCTTC.

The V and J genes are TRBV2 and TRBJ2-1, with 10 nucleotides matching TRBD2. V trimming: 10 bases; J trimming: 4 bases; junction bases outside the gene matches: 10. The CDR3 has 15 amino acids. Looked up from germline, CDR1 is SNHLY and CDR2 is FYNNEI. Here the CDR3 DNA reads TGTGCCAACGACGGGGGGACTAGCGAATACAATGAGCAGTTCTTC. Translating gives CANDGGTSEYNEQFF.

The CDR3 protein is CASSRTGTENYGYTF. CDR3 nucleotides: TGTGCCAGCAGCCGGACCGGGACAGAGAACTATGGCTACACCTTC. The chain uses TRBV5-4 and TRBJ1-2; 7 bases agree with TRBD1. The J segment lost 2 bases and the V segment lost 4 bases, leaving 8 bases of the junction unmatched. This CDR3 spans 15 amino acids. Germline V gene data show CDR1 as SGHNT and CDR2 as YYREEE (reference sequence).

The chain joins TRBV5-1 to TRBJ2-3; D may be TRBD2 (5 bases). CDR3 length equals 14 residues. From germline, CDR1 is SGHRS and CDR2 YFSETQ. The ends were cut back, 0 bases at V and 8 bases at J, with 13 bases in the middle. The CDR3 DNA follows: TGCGCCAGCAGCTTGGGCGTCGTGGCGGGTACGCAGTATTTT. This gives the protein CASSLGVVAGTQYF.

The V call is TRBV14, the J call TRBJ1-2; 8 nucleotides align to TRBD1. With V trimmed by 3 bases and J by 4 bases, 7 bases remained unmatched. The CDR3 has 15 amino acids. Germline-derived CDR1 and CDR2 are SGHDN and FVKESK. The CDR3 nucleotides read TGTGCCAGCAGCCAGGACAGGGATCGTATCTATGGCTACACCTTC. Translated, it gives CASSQDRDRIYGYTF.

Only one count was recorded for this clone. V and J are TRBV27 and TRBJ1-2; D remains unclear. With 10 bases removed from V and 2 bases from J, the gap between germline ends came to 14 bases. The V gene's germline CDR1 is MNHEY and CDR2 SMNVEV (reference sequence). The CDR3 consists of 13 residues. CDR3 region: CAIAEKSNYGYTF. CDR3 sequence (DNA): TGTGCCATCGCGGAGAAGTCAAACTATGGCTACACCTTC.

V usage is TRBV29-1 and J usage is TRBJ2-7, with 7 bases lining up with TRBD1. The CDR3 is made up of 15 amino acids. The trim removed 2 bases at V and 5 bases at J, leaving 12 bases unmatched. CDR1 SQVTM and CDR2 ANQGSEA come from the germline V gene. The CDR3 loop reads CSVEFARGRSNEQYF. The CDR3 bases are TGCAGCGTTGAATTTGCGAGGGGGCGGTCGAACGAGCAGTACTTC.